This T cell receptor (beta chain) was captured in a study of radiotherapy plus CTLA-4 blockade in lung cancer. Sequenced by immunoSEQ multiplex PCR; TCRdb stores in-frame clones only, minus some. The data show approximately 47,000 clones, with around 83% seen just once and 3.3% held by the top ten. The CDR3 is made up of 16 amino acids. V shed 0 bases, J shed 8 bases, and the junction held 11 bases outside the gene matches. Germline loops: CDR1 SGHRS, CDR2 YFSETQ. The TCR sequence derives from a human donor with non-small cell lung cancer who had stable disease on radiotherapy plus ipilimumab. The sample was peripheral blood, taken from a patient treated with radiotherapy plus ipilimumab. V usage is TRBV5-1 and J usage is TRBJ2-1, with 7 bases identical to TRBD2. In DNA, the CDR3 is TGCGCCAGCAGCTTGGTCTTGACGGGAGGTCTCGATGAGCAGTTCTTC. It encodes CASSLVLTGGLDEQFF.